What follows are 19 T cell receptor beta chains derived from one specimen sequenced in a study of Graves' ophthalmopathy and Graves' hyperthyroidism. RNA transcripts provided the template for amplifying TCR beta CDR3 regions. HTBI primers were used in a first-round RT-PCR, which preceded a second-round multiplex PCR. TCRdb processed the multiplex PCR reads anew with MiXCR; each CDR3 protein has one entry. The table has about 500,000 distinct CDR3 sequences, 35% to 45% seen once; the top ten hold around 4.6%. The specimen was peripheral blood or thyroid tissue (not recorded which). These receptor sequences come from an adult man with Graves' hyperthyroidism.

This clonotype was seen repeatedly, ten times or more. The genes are TRBV6-1 and TRBJ2-5, with 9 bases aligning to TRBD2. CDR3 size: 17 residues. Germline trimming cut 0 bases from V and 3 bases from J; bases unmatched to any gene: 8. Germline V gene data show CDR1 as MNHNS and CDR2 as SASEGT. The CDR3 region has the DNA TGTGCCAGCAGTGAAGCGCGGGCGGGAGGGCTCGAAGAGACCCAGTACTTC. Translation: CASSEARAGGLEETQYF.

This clonotype was seen many times. V gene TRBV2 combines with J gene TRBJ1-1; 7 bases are a match to TRBD1. J gave up 3 bases and V 8 bases, and 9 bases lay outside the gene matches. Per the germline V gene, CDR1 is SNHLY and CDR2 is FYNNEI. This CDR3 spans 14 amino acids. The CDR3 loop is CASAQRTGDTEAFF. DNA for the CDR3: TGTGCCAGCGCCCAGAGAACAGGGGACACTGAAGCTTTCTTT.

This clonotype was seen at least ten times. This sequence joins TRBV5-1 and TRBJ2-2; no definite D call. V dropped 0 bases and J dropped 2 bases, with 8 bases sitting between them. From germline, CDR1 is SGHRS and CDR2 YFSETQ. CDR3 size: 15 residues. The CDR3 here is CASSLGAANTGELFF. CDR3 DNA: TGCGCCAGCAGCTTGGGGGCAGCTAACACCGGGGAGCTGTTTTTT.

This clonotype has at least ten counts. The V call is TRBV20-1, the J call TRBJ2-5; 8 positions match TRBD2. Germline CDR1 is DFQATT and CDR2 is SNEGSKA (reference sequence). There are 13 residues in the CDR3. Losses at the gene ends were 6 bases for V and 2 bases for J; bases not matched to a gene: 5. CDR3 DNA: TGCAGTGCCCTCGGGGGGGCACAAGAGACCCAGTACTTC. Its translation is CSALGGAQETQYF.

This clonotype appeared many times. The chain carries TRBV7-9 and TRBJ2-7; D gene ambiguous. Germline assignment: CDR1 SEHNR and CDR2 FQNEAQ (reference sequence). The CDR3 has 15 amino acids. Trimming left V 2 bases short and J 6 bases short, with 17 bases between. The CDR3 protein is CASSLYGLSGGEQYF. The DNA for the CDR3 is TGTGCCAGCAGCTTATACGGCCTGTCGGGCGGCGAGCAGTACTTC.

The V and J genes are TRBV19 and TRBJ1-1, with D unclear. V was shortened by 4 bases and J by 0 bases, with 6 bases between the two germline ends. The CDR3 loop spans 13 amino acids. CDR1 is LNHDA, CDR2 SQIVND, per germline (reference sequence). The CDR3 is CASSTTVNTEAFF. The CDR3 coding sequence is TGTGCCAGTAGTACCACGGTGAACACTGAAGCTTTCTTT.

This clonotype was picked up many times. The chain links TRBV11-2 to TRBJ2-7, with 9 bases that match TRBD2. With 3 bases clipped from V and 6 bases from J, the junction kept 6 bases outside the gene matches. Germline CDR1 and CDR2: SGHAT and FQNNGV. CDR3 length equals 14 residues. This CDR3 reads CASSLRLADPEQYF. CDR3 DNA sequence: TGTGCCAGCAGCTTGCGACTAGCGGACCCCGAGCAGTACTTC.

This clonotype was seen more than once but under ten times. The rearrangement links TRBV19 to TRBJ2-2, with D possibly TRBD1 on 7 matching bases. The CDR3 consists of 15 residues. Germline CDR1 and CDR2: LNHDA and SQIVND (reference sequence). V lost 4 bases and J 5 bases, leaving 14 bases between the germline ends. The CDR3 DNA is TGTGCCAGTAGTAGGCAGGGGGGAAGAACCGGGGAGCTGTTTTTT. Translated: CASSRQGGRTGELFF. Supplemented by reference TRBV19 and TRBJ2-2, the full variable domain reads DGGITQSPKYLFRKEGQNVTLSCEQNLNHDAMYWYRQDPGQGLRLIYYSQIVNDFQKGDIAEGYSVSREKKESFPLTVTSAQKNPTAFYLCASSRQGGRTGELFFGEGSRLTVL.

This clonotype turned up a few times. A read error may be the cause here, since a much bigger clone is one base away. The rearrangement joins TRBV7-9 to TRBJ2-7; 8 bases align to TRBD1. Germline assignment: CDR1 SEHNR and CDR2 FQNEAQ (reference sequence). After removal of 4 bases from V and 7 bases from J, the junction contained 9 bases not matched to a gene. The CDR3 sequence is 14 residues long. CDR3 in amino acids: CASSWEWTGNEQYF. In nucleotides, the CDR3 is TGTGCCAGCAGCTGGGAATGGACAGGGAATGAGCAGTACTTC.

To note about this clonotype: Just one base apart from a much larger clone, this may be a read error. Since the CDR3 does not end with the conserved phenylalanine or tryptophan, this likely comes from a read error. The DNA of the CDR3 is TGTGCCACCCCCGGGACGGAAGCGAACACCGGGGAGCTGTTTTCT. It specifies CATPGTEANTGELFS. V and J are TRBV25-1 and TRBJ2-2; D might be TRBD1 or TRBD2, each matching 5 bases. V shed 10 bases and J shed 0 bases, with 15 bases lying between them. Germline V gene sequence: CDR1 MGHDK, CDR2 SYGVNS. This CDR3 spans 15 amino acids.

This clonotype was seen repeatedly, ten times or more. The genes are TRBV6-6 and TRBJ1-4; a possible D gene is TRBD1 (5 bases). The V gene lost 8 bases and the J gene lost 5 bases, with 12 bases spanning the gap. The CDR3 has 13 residues. Germline loops: CDR1 MNHNY, CDR2 SVGAGI (reference sequence). The CDR3 region is CASQGRVNEKLFF. The CDR3 nucleotides are TGTGCCAGCCAGGGCAGGGTGAATGAAAAACTGTTTTTT.

The genes are TRBV10-3 and TRBJ2-7, with 8 nucleotides matching TRBD1. CDR3 size: 15 residues. The germline gives CDR1 ENHRY, CDR2 SYGVKD. The V gene end was trimmed by 2 bases and the J gene end by 4 bases; junction bases not matched to a gene: 7. The CDR3 nucleotides are TGTGCCATCAGTGAGCAGGGACAGGAGGTATACGAGCAGTACTTC. Translated: CAISEQGQEVYEQYF.

This clonotype was detected many times. The rearrangement uses TRBV7-9 and TRBJ1-1; no reliable D call. Looked up from germline, CDR1 is SEHNR and CDR2 is FQNEAQ (reference sequence). This CDR3 has 14 residues. Deletions cut 2 bases from V and 3 bases from J, with 10 bases between. In DNA, the CDR3 is TGTGCCAGCAGCTTAAAAGGGATTTACACTGAAGCTTTCTTT. This sequence encodes CASSLKGIYTEAFF.

At least ten counts were recorded for this clonotype. The V gene is TRBV15, the J gene TRBJ1-6; D perhaps matches TRBD1 (6 bases). Germline CDR1 reads LNHNV; CDR2 reads YYDKDF (reference sequence). The CDR3 runs to 12 residues. V was shortened by 5 bases and J by 14 bases, with 13 bases between the two germline ends. This chain's CDR3 is CATSGIGGTLHF. The CDR3 coding sequence is TGTGCCACCAGCGGTATAGGGGGTACCCTCCACTTT.

In its sample, this clonotype was seen once. One end of the junction fails to match germline, which may point to a read error. V and J are TRBV6-5 and TRBJ2-5; D gene uncertain. CDR3 length equals 10 residues. CDR1 is MNHEY and CDR2 is SVGAGI in the germline V gene. The chain's CDR3 is CASSHGTQYF. CDR3 sequence (DNA): TGCGCCAGCAGCCACGGGACCCAGTACTTC.

Comment on this clonotype: Just one base apart from a much larger clone, this may be a read error. The J gene is TRBJ1-1, the V gene TRBV9; a weak D match, TRBD1 (5 bases). CDR1 and CDR2 from the germline V gene are SGDLS and YYNGEE. CDR3 length: 17 residues. CDR3 amino acids: CASSVAGGNVGNTGAFF. In DNA, the CDR3 is TGTGCCAGCAGCGTAGCCGGGGGAAACGTCGGGAACACTGGAGCTTTCTTT.

This clonotype appeared a few times. The chain carries TRBV7-9 and TRBJ1-1; the D is unclear. Germline V gene sequence: CDR1 SEHNR, CDR2 FQNEAQ (reference sequence). This CDR3 has 16 residues. Trimming left V 1 base short and J 0 bases short, with 12 bases between. For the CDR3, the DNA is TGTGCCAGCAGCTTAGTTGGTGGGCATCTGAACACTGAAGCTTTCTTT. Residues: CASSLVGGHLNTEAFF.

This clonotype was recorded many times. The rearrangement joins TRBV5-8 to TRBJ1-1, with D hard to call. V lost 0 bases and J lost 1, with 10 bases in between. CDR3 length equals 15 residues. Germline lookup yields CDR1 SGHTS and CDR2 YDEGEE. The CDR3 spells CASSLVLGKNTEAFF. DNA for the CDR3: TGTGCCAGCAGCTTGGTTCTGGGGAAGAACACTGAAGCTTTCTTT.

A word on this clonotype: It may be a read error: a sequence one base away is much more abundant. The chain combines TRBV7-2 with TRBJ2-5, with 8 positions matching TRBD2. CDR3 length: 15 residues. CDR1 SGHTA and CDR2 FQGNSA come from the germline V gene. The CDR3 DNA is TGTGCCAGCGGCTTGGCGAGGCAGGCCGGGGGGGCCCAGTACTTC. Translating it yields CASGLARQAGGAQYF.